Presented here are 10 T cell receptor beta chains from one specimen sequenced in a study of blood T cell repertoires in COVID-19. The data were produced by immunoSEQ multiplex PCR, yet TCRdb's version contains in-frame clones alone and is incomplete. The top ten clones hold about 4% of a sample with approximately 250,000 clones, around 89% of them seen once. Sequenced input: PBMCs or T cells enriched from blood (not recorded which). The receptors were sampled from a woman aged 25 to 45 with acute COVID-19.

This clone was detected a few times. V is TRBV5-4 and J is TRBJ2-3, with TRBD2 identical over 14 bases. Germline V lookup: CDR1 SGHNT, CDR2 YYREEE (reference sequence). The V segment lost 4 bases and the J segment 4 bases; nucleotides outside the gene matches: 14. The CDR3 loop spans 19 amino acids. The CDR3 sequence: CASSLPGLAGEGGPDTQYF. The DNA for the CDR3 is TGTGCCAGCAGCCTCCCGGGACTAGCGGGAGAGGGGGGGCCAGATACGCAGTATTTT.

The chain recombines TRBV14 with TRBJ2-3; perhaps TRBD2 as D (5 bases). Germline assignment: CDR1 SGHDN and CDR2 FVKESK. V was pared by 4 bases and J by 0 bases, with 8 bases between. CDR3 length equals 14 residues. CDR3 loop: CASSLLASTDTQYF. The CDR3 coding sequence is TGTGCCAGCAGCCTTCTAGCAAGCACAGATACGCAGTATTTT.

This clone was observed a single time. CDR3 sequence reads: CASTPGTSGISTDTQYF. In DNA form, the CDR3 reads TGTGCCAGCACCCCCGGGACTAGCGGAATAAGCACAGATACGCAGTATTTT. This rearrangement joins TRBV7-9 to TRBJ2-3; 11 nucleotides align to TRBD2. CDR1 is SEHNR, CDR2 FQNEAQ, per germline (reference sequence). V was clipped by 7 bases and J by 0 bases; unmatched bases: 9. The CDR3 spans 17 residues.

The genes are TRBV3-1 (or the pseudogene TRBV3-2) and TRBJ1-5, with unresolved D. Deletions cut 0 bases from V and 10 bases from J, with 13 bases between. Looked up from germline, CDR1 is LGHDT and CDR2 is YNNKEL (reference sequence). CDR3 length: 14 amino acids. The CDR3 nucleotides are TGTGCCAGCAGCCAAGAAACTGGGCGCCCTCCCCAGCATTTT. Translating gives CASSQETGRPPQHF.

The J gene is TRBJ1-4, the V gene TRBV28; 7 bases fit TRBD1. The V segment lost 6 bases and the J segment 8 bases; nucleotides outside the gene matches: 12. The V gene's germline CDR1 is MDHEN and CDR2 SYDVKM. The CDR3 consists of 15 residues. The CDR3 DNA is TGTGCCAGCAGCCCAAAACCGACAGGGTACGAAAAACTGTTTTTT. Amino acids: CASSPKPTGYEKLFF.

J is TRBJ2-3 and V is TRBV5-1; 8 bases map to TRBD2. Germline V gene sequence: CDR1 SGHRS, CDR2 YFSETQ. V gave up 3 bases and J gave up 0 bases; unmatched junction bases: 0. The CDR3 is 14 residues long. The CDR3 loop reads CASSSSGSTDTQYF. CDR3 DNA: TGCGCCAGCAGCTCTAGCGGGAGCACAGATACGCAGTATTTT.

The chain joins TRBV3-1 (or the pseudogene TRBV3-2) to TRBJ1-2, with a tentative D call TRBD1 (6 bases). The V end lost 0 bases, the J end lost 4 bases, and 12 bases lay between the germline ends. The CDR3 covers 15 residues. Germline loops: CDR1 LGHDT, CDR2 YNNKEL (reference sequence). The CDR3 nucleotides are TGTGCCAGCAGCCAAGATGACAGGTACTCCTATGGCTACACCTTC. Its translation is CASSQDDRYSYGYTF.

V and J are TRBV5-6 and TRBJ2-2; TRBD2 agrees at 7 bases. Germline-derived CDR1 and CDR2 are SGHDT and YYEEEE. After removal of 1 base from V and 4 bases from J, the junction contained 1 base not matched to a gene. This CDR3 region has 14 residues. CDR3 DNA: TGTGCCAGCAGCTTGTGGGGGGGCACCGGGGAGCTGTTTTTT. Translated, it gives CASSLWGGTGELFF.

This chain uses TRBV2 with TRBJ2-7; 9 nucleotides match TRBD1. Trimming at V came to 7 bases and at J to 1 base, leaving 5 bases not matched to a gene. Germline CDR1 SNHLY, CDR2 FYNNEI. There are 14 residues in the CDR3. CDR3 in DNA: TGTGCCAGCAAGACCGGGACAGGGTCCTACGAGCAGTACTTC. It translates to CASKTGTGSYEQYF.

This clone was recorded only once. The rearrangement joins TRBV11-2 to TRBJ1-3, with unresolved D. The CDR3 runs 17 residues. Trimming removed 1 base from V and 2 bases from J, with 15 bases in between. The germline gives CDR1 SGHAT, CDR2 FQNNGV. As DNA, the CDR3 is TGTGCCAGCAGCTTAGTGATCGGGATGGGAGCTGGAAACACCATATATTTT. This encodes CASSLVIGMGAGNTIYF.